This TCR beta chain appears in the sequencing data of a study of cytomegalovirus exposure and HLA in healthy donors. The PCR made use of 60 Vbeta and 13 Jbeta primers. Profiled with immunoSEQ multiplex PCR; TCRdb holds only in-frame clones, not every one. This table holds approximately 30,000 clones. The CDR3 extends over 14 amino acids. The V end was cut by 4 bases, the J end by 4 bases, with 13 bases between. From germline, CDR1 is SGHTA and CDR2 FQGNSA. Sequencing was carried out using PBMCs. This clonotype was obtained from a man in his forties in good health and CMV-seronegative. The chain uses TRBV7-2 and TRBJ1-1, with D perhaps TRBD1 (6 bases). The CDR3 spells CASSSQGKGTEAFF. In nucleotides, the CDR3 is TGTGCCAGCAGCTCACAGGGTAAAGGCACTGAAGCTTTCTTT.